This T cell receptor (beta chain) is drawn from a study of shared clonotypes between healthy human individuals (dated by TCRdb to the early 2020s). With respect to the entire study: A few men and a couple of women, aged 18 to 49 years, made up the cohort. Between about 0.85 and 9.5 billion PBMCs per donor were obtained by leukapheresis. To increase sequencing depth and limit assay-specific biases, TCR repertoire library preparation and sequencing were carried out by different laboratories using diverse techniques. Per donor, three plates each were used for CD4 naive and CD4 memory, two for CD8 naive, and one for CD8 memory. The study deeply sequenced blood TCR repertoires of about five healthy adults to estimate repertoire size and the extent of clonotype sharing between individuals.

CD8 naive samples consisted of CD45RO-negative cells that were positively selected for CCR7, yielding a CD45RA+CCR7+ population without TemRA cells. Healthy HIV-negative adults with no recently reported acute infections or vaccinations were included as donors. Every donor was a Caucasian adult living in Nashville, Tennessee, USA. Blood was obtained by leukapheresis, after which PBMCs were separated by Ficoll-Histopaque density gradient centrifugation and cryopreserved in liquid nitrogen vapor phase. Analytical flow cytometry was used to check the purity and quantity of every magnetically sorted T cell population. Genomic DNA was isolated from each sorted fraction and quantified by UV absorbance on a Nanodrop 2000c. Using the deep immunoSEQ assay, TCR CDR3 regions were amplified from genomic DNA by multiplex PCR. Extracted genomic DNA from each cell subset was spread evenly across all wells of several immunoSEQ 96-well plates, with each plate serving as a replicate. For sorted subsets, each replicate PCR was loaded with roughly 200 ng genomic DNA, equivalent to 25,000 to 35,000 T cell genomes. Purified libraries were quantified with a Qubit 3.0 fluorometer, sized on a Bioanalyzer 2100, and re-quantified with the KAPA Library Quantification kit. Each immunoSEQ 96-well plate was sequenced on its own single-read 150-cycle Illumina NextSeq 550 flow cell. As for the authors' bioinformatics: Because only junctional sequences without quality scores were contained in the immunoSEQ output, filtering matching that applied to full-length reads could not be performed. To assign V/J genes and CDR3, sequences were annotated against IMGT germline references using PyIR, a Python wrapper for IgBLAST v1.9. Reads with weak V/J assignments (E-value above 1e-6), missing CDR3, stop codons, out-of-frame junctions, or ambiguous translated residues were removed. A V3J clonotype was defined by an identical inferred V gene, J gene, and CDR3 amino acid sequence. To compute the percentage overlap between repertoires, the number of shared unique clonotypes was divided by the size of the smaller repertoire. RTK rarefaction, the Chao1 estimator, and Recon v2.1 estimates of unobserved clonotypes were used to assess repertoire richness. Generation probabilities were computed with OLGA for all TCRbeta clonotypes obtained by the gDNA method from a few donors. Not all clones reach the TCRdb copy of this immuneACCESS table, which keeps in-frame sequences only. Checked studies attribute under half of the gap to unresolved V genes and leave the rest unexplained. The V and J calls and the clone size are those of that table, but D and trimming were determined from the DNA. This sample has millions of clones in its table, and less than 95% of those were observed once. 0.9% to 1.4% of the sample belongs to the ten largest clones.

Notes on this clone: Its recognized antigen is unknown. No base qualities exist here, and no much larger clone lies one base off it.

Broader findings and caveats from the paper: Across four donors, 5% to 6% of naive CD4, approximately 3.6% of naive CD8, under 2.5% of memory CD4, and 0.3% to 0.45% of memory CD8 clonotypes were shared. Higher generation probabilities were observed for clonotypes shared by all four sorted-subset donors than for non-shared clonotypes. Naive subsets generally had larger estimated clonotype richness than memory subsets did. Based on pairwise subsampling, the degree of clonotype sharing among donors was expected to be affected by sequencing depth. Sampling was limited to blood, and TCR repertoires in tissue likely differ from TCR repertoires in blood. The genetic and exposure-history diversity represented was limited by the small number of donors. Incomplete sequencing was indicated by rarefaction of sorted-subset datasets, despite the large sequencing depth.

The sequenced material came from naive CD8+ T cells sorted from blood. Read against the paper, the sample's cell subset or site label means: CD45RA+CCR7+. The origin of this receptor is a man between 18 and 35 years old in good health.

The DNA reads TGTGCCAGCAGTGACGTTTCCGACAGGACGAGCTCCTATAATTCACCCCTCCACTTT. Protein translation: CASSDVSDRTSSYNSPLHF. Here the chain combines TRBV2 and TRBJ1-6; a weak D assignment points to TRBD1 (6 bases agree). From the cysteine through the phenylalanine, the CDR3 covers 19 amino acids. Kept here is only the CDR3 DNA, which spans 57 bases and is read in frame from base 1. Trimming costs V 3 bases and J 0 bases, and their ends lie 18 bases apart. From the germline V gene, CDR1 is SNHLY and CDR2 is FYNNEI.